The rows below give T cell receptor beta chains drawn from one sample of a study of shared clonotypes between healthy human individuals. Method: immunoSEQ multiplex PCR; TCRdb's copy keeps in-frame clones and lacks some. This sample carries some 2.1 million clones, around 95% of them seen once, and the ten largest clones take about 1.7%. The sample consisted of naive CD8+ T cells from PBMCs. All receptors come from a man aged 18 to 29 in good health. Some clones in this sample may be carry-over from other donors' samples. CDR3s include the opening cysteine and the closing phenylalanine or tryptophan. D genes are given only for firm matches. Expanded clones get a size class; other rows say once, few or many, or leave the size out.

V gene,CDR3 length,clone size,D gene,J gene,CDR3 DNA,CDR3 protein
TRBV20-1,11,-,-,TRBJ1-1,TGCAGTGCCCCGCAGGAGACTGAAGCTTTCTTT,CSAPQETEAFF
TRBV5-4,15,once,-,TRBJ2-2,TGTGCCAGCACCCCGTTGGCAGGGGGGACCGGGGAGCTGTTTTTT,CASTPLAGGTGELFF
TRBV6-6,14,-,-,TRBJ2-1,TGTGCCAGCAGTTTATCAGCGGCCTACAATGAGCAGTTCTTC,CASSLSAAYNEQFF
TRBV5-1,11,-,-,TRBJ1-2,TGCGCCAGCTCATGGGGCTATGGCTACACCTTC,CASSWGYGYTF
TRBV7-8,13,-,-,TRBJ2-1,TGTGCCAGCTATGAGGGAAACTACAATGAGCAGTTCTTC,CASYEGNYNEQFF
TRBV7-9,14,-,-,TRBJ1-5,TGTGCCAGCAGCTTAGTGACAGACAATCAGCCCCAGCATTTT,CASSLVTDNQPQHF
TRBV19,14,-,TRBD1,TRBJ1-2,TGTGCCAGTAGCCCTAAGGACAGGGACTATGGCTACACCTTC,CASSPKDRDYGYTF
TRBV6-5,13,-,-,TRBJ1-1,TGTGCCAGCGTCGCAGGCCGGCACACTGAAGCTTTCTTT,CASVAGRHTEAFF
TRBV4-2,14,-,-,TRBJ2-3,TGTGCCAGCAGCCCTGCCGGGAGAACAGATACGCAGTATTTT,CASSPAGRTDTQYF
TRBV4-3,13,-,-,TRBJ2-1,TGCGCCAGCAGCCAAGACAACCACGATGAGCAGTTCTTC,CASSQDNHDEQFF
TRBV2,14,once,-,TRBJ2-1,TGTGCCAGCAGTATAGAGAGCTCCTACAATGAGCAGTTCTTC,CASSIESSYNEQFF
TRBV9,15,-,-,TRBJ2-3,TGTGCCAGCAGCGTCGGGTCCTATTCCACAGATACGCAGTATTTT,CASSVGSYSTDTQYF
TRBV4-1,17,-,-,TRBJ2-1,TGCGCCAGCAGCCAGAGTCGGACAACCCGGGCCATCAATGAGCAGTTCTTC,CASSQSRTTRAINEQFF
TRBV5-6,12,-,-,TRBJ1-1,TGTGCCAGCAGCCGTCCACAGGGTGAAGCTTTCTTT,CASSRPQGEAFF
TRBV28,15,-,TRBD1,TRBJ2-7,TGTGCCAGCAGTTTAGATCAGGGGGCCCTCTACGAGCAGTACTTC,CASSLDQGALYEQYF
TRBV5-1,18,-,TRBD2,TRBJ2-2,TGCGCCAGCAGCTCGGGACTAGCGGGAGGGGTATACACCGGGGAGCTGTTTTTT,CASSSGLAGGVYTGELFF
TRBV7-9,12,-,-,TRBJ1-2,TGTGCCAGCAGCTTGGACACGAGTGGCTACACCTTC,CASSLDTSGYTF
TRBV9,15,once,-,TRBJ2-5,TGTGCCAGCAGCGTAAATGACGGGAGACCAGAGACCCAGTACTTC,CASSVNDGRPETQYF
TRBV29-1,12,-,-,TRBJ1-1,TGCAGCGCCCCTCTCCGGGGCCCTGAAGCTTTCTTT,CSAPLRGPEAFF
TRBV7-9,12,-,-,TRBJ2-3,TGTGCCAGCAGCTTGGGTGCAGATACGCAGTATTTT,CASSLGADTQYF
TRBV29-1,17,-,-,TRBJ2-2,TGCAGCGTGCCAATGGGGGGCGGGAACACGAACACCGGGGAGCTGTTTTTT,CSVPMGGGNTNTGELFF
TRBV28,13,-,-,TRBJ1-5,TGTGCCGGGCGACAGACTAGCAATCAGCCCCAGCATTTT,CAGRQTSNQPQHF